These 22 T cell receptor beta chains share one sample of origin, sequenced in a study of T-cell reconstitution after alpha-beta-depleted transplantation in children. Unique molecular identifiers were used to barcode this TCRbeta library. TCRdb ran MiXCR on the PCR reads and lists one entry per CDR3 protein. The table shows about 350,000 distinct CDR3 sequences, with 10% to 15% occurring only once. The specimen comprised PBMCs, sampled from the stem cell graft. These TCRs come from a human donor who donated a stem cell graft to a child with Fanconi anemia.

The rearrangement joins TRBV6-1 to TRBJ1-2, with 7 nucleotides matching TRBD1. The V gene's germline CDR1 is MNHNS and CDR2 SASEGT. J gave up 6 bases and V 4 bases, and 8 bases lay outside the gene matches. The CDR3 runs 14 residues. For the CDR3, the DNA is TGTGCCAGCAGTGGGTCCGACAGGGCCCATGGCTACACCTTC. As protein: CASSGSDRAHGYTF.

This clonotype was counted ten times or more. V is TRBV9 and J is TRBJ1-1; weak D call: TRBD1 (6 bases). CDR3 length: 14 amino acids. Per the germline V gene, CDR1 is SGDLS and CDR2 is YYNGEE. Trimming cost V 4 bases and J 5 bases, with 15 bases left between them. DNA for the CDR3: TGTGCCAGCAGCTCAACAACAGGGTTAACTGAAGCTTTCTTT. Protein product: CASSSTTGLTEAFF. The whole variable domain, remainder taken from reference TRBV9 and TRBJ1-1, is DSGVTQTPKHLITATGQRVTLRCSPRSGDLSVYWYQQSLDQGLQFLIQYYNGEERAKGNILERFSAQQFPDLHSELNLSSLELGDSALYFCASSSTTGLTEAFFGQGTRLTVV.

This clonotype was seen a handful of times. The rearrangement joins TRBV7-2 to TRBJ1-1, with TRBD1 as a possible D gene (5 bases). Looked up from germline, CDR1 is SGHTA and CDR2 is FQGNSA. The CDR3 totals 14 residues. Deletions cut 3 bases from V and 2 bases from J, with 10 bases between. The CDR3: CASSFSTGNTEAFF. The DNA for the CDR3 is TGTGCCAGCAGCTTTTCTACAGGTAACACTGAAGCTTTCTTT.

This clonotype was recorded at least ten times. CDR3 residues: CASSLGTEQFF. The DNA for the CDR3 is TGTGCCAGCAGTTTAGGGACAGAGCAGTTCTTC. This chain connects TRBV28 to TRBJ2-1; the D gene is possibly TRBD1 (6 bases). The CDR3 is 11 residues long. The V and J ends lost 2 bases and 10 bases respectively, with 6 bases between them. Germline V CDR1 and CDR2: MDHEN, SYDVKM.

The CDR3 region is CASSLVAGGGGNTIYF. The CDR3 DNA follows: TGTGCCAGCAGCTTGGTGGCAGGGGGTGGTGGAAACACCATATATTTT. The chain combines TRBV5-6 with TRBJ1-3, with TRBD1 identical over 7 bases. The V gene's germline CDR1 is SGHDT and CDR2 YYEEEE. V was pared by 0 bases and J by 3 bases, with 6 bases of the junction left unmatched. The CDR3 loop spans 16 amino acids.

This clonotype was counted between two and nine times. The chain links TRBV4-3 to TRBJ1-4, with TRBD1 as a possible D gene (6 bases). The CDR3 covers 13 residues. Germline CDR1 LGHNA, CDR2 YSLEER. V shed 6 bases and J shed 8 bases, with 13 bases lying between them. The DNA of the CDR3 is TGCGCCAGCAGTACAGGGATCAGGGAAAAACTGTTTTTT. It yields the protein CASSTGIREKLFF.

The J gene is TRBJ1-3, the V gene TRBV5-1; 7 bases map to TRBD1. Unmatched junction bases numbered 7, after V lost 7 bases and J lost 3 bases. The CDR3 has 14 residues. The V gene's germline CDR1 is SGHRS and CDR2 YFSETQ. The CDR3 DNA sequence: TGCGCCAGCGGACAGACAGGGTATGGAAACACCATATATTTT. Its protein product is CASGQTGYGNTIYF.

Only a few counts were recorded for this clonotype. The chain has TRBV7-2 and TRBJ1-1; D gene uncertain. Trimming took off 0 bases at V and 7 bases at J, with 21 bases between the two ends. Germline V lookup: CDR1 SGHTA, CDR2 FQGNSA. This CDR3 has 17 residues. The DNA for the CDR3 is TGTGCCAGCAGCTTAGCGATAGCGGCTCCCGGGCGTAATGAAGCTTTCTTT. This sequence encodes CASSLAIAAPGRNEAFF.

This clonotype was counted ten times or more. The CDR3 loop reads CASSLTTGTVNYGYTF. The CDR3 nucleotides are TGTGCCAGCAGCTTGACGACCGGGACAGTTAACTATGGCTACACCTTC. The V call is TRBV5-5, the J call TRBJ1-2, with 7 bases fitting TRBD1. The CDR3 is 16 amino acids. Germline V lookup: CDR1 SGHKS, CDR2 YYEKEE (reference sequence). The junction had 7 bases not matched to a gene; V was cut back by 1 base and J by 1 base. The full variable domain, completed using reference TRBV5-5 and TRBJ1-2, is DAGVTQSPTHLIKTRGQQVTLRCSPISGHKSVSWYQQVLGQGPQFIFQYYEKEERGRGNFPDRFSARQFPNYSSELNVNALLLGDSALYLCASSLTTGTVNYGYTFGSGTRLTVV.

This sequence joins TRBV30 and TRBJ1-4; 10 nucleotides agree with TRBD1. This CDR3 comprises 20 residues. The V segment lost 2 bases and the J segment 4 bases; nucleotides outside the gene matches: 19. Germline lookup yields CDR1 GTSNPN and CDR2 SVGIG (reference sequence). The CDR3 loop is CAWSRITGTGASTDNEKLFF. The CDR3 DNA is TGTGCCTGGAGTAGGATAACCGGGACAGGGGCCTCCACCGATAATGAAAAACTGTTTTTT.

Points on this clonotype: A junction end diverges from the germline sequence, so it may reflect a read error. The chain employs TRBV30 and TRBJ1-1; 9 bases match TRBD1. Germline V CDR1 and CDR2: GTSNPN, SVGIG (reference sequence). CDR3 size: 11 residues. The CDR3 reads CAWSVGQGRSF. The CDR3 nucleotides are TGTGCCTGGAGTGTAGGACAGGGGCGCAGTTTT.

In its sample, this clonotype was seen many times. The chain links TRBV20-1 to TRBJ2-3; possible D gene TRBD2, 6 bases. Germline CDR1 DFQATT, CDR2 SNEGSKA (reference sequence). The CDR3 totals 15 residues. V lost 0 bases and J 5 bases, leaving 15 bases between the germline ends. CDR3 amino acids: CSARDPSEFGDTQYF. CDR3 coding DNA: TGCAGTGCTAGAGATCCTAGCGAGTTTGGAGATACGCAGTATTTT.

The CDR3: CASSPQGDSREAFF. The CDR3 coding sequence is TGTGCCAGCAGTCCTCAGGGGGACAGCCGTGAAGCTTTCTTT. The chain links TRBV12-3 or TRBV12-4 to TRBJ1-1; 7 bases line up with TRBD1. Trimming at V came to 5 bases and at J to 7 bases, leaving 10 bases not matched to a gene. CDR3 length equals 14 residues.

V is TRBV4-3 and J is TRBJ2-1; 7 nucleotides match TRBD2. CDR1 LGHNA and CDR2 YSLEER come from the germline V gene. V lost 1 base to trimming and J lost 6 bases; unmatched junction nucleotides: 3. The CDR3 sequence is 14 residues long. The CDR3 loop reads CASSQAGGGNEQFF. For the CDR3, the DNA is TGCGCCAGCAGCCAAGCGGGGGGAGGCAATGAGCAGTTCTTC.

The chain employs TRBV6-4 and TRBJ1-1; 7 bases map to TRBD1. CDR3 length: 14 amino acids. The V gene end was trimmed by 4 bases and the J gene end by 4 bases; junction bases not matched to a gene: 6. The germline CDR1 and CDR2 sequences are MRHNA and SNTAGT. The CDR3 is CASSARGTVTEAFF. In nucleotides, the CDR3 is TGTGCCAGCAGTGCCCGGGGGACAGTCACTGAAGCTTTCTTT.

The CDR3 reads CATSKWGFTDTQYF. CDR3 nucleotides: TGTGCCACTAGTAAGTGGGGGTTCACAGATACGCAGTATTTT. The rearrangement joins TRBV12-3 or TRBV12-4 to TRBJ2-3, with D perhaps TRBD1 or TRBD2 (5 bases each). The CDR3 loop spans 14 amino acids. Trimming removed 10 bases at V and 2 bases at J, with 16 bases between.

The rearrangement uses TRBV2 and TRBJ2-3, with D possibly matching TRBD2 (6 bases). The CDR3 covers 15 residues. Germline CDR1 and CDR2: SNHLY and FYNNEI. Trimming removed 6 bases at V and 5 bases at J, with 18 bases between. The CDR3 DNA follows: TGTGCCAGCAGCGGGGGACGGACCTTAGGAGATACGCAGTATTTT. Protein sequence: CASSGGRTLGDTQYF.

This clonotype was counted at least ten times. The V and J genes are TRBV13 and TRBJ2-7, with D possibly TRBD1 on 6 matching bases. The CDR3 runs to 15 residues. Germline loops: CDR1 PRHDT, CDR2 FYEKMQ (reference sequence). Trimming removed 5 bases from V and 2 bases from J, with 16 bases in between. CDR3: CASSPLGQRPYEQYF. The DNA for the CDR3 is TGTGCCAGCAGCCCCCTAGGACAGAGGCCCTACGAGCAGTACTTC.

The sample holds a few counts of this clonotype. V usage is TRBV9 and J usage is TRBJ2-1; a possible D gene is TRBD2 (6 bases). CDR3 length equals 16 residues. V gave up 0 bases and J gave up 4 bases, with 14 bases separating them. CDR1 is SGDLS and CDR2 is YYNGEE in the germline V gene. The CDR3: CASSVEGRGRYNEQFF. The CDR3 DNA reads as TGTGCCAGCAGCGTAGAAGGTCGGGGGAGGTACAATGAGCAGTTCTTC.

This clonotype occurred many times. CDR3 DNA: TGTGCCAGCAGCTTTTATCCGGGACAGGGTGTGTATGGCTACACCTTC. Translation: CASSFYPGQGVYGYTF. The chain employs TRBV7-2 and TRBJ1-2; 9 bases are shared with TRBD1. V lost 3 bases, J lost 5 bases, and 10 bases stayed unmatched. CDR1 and CDR2 (germline): SGHTA, FQGNSA. The CDR3 extends over 16 amino acids. Complete variable domain (other parts from reference TRBV7-2 and TRBJ1-2): GAGVSQSPSNKVTEKGKDVELRCDPISGHTALYWYRQSLGQGLEFLIYFQGNSAPDKSGLPSDRFSAERTGGSVSTLTIQRTQQEDSAVYLCASSFYPGQGVYGYTFGSGTRLTVV.

This clonotype was seen ten or more times. V gene TRBV28 combines with J gene TRBJ2-1; TRBD2 aligns across 12 bases. V gave up 5 bases and J gave up 6 bases; unmatched junction bases: 8. The germline CDR1 and CDR2 sequences are MDHEN and SYDVKM. The CDR3 contains 16 residues. The DNA for the CDR3 is TGTGCCAGCAGTACCCCTAGCGGGGGGGCTGCCAATGAGCAGTTCTTC. It codes for CASSTPSGGAANEQFF.

The chain combines TRBV7-6 with TRBJ2-5, with D uncertain. The CDR3 sequence is 13 residues long. In germline, CDR1 is SGHVS, CDR2 FNYEAQ. Deletions cut 1 base from V and 5 bases from J, with 8 bases between. Here the CDR3 DNA reads TGTGCCAGCAGCTTAGATATGTCGGAGACCCAGTACTTC. Its protein is CASSLDMSETQYF.